Listed below are T cell receptor beta chains from one sample, sequenced in a study of T-cell reconstitution after alpha-beta-depleted transplantation in children. A single record per CDR3 protein comes from TCRdb applying MiXCR to the PCR reads. The data show 200,000 to 250,000 distinct CDR3 sequences, about 11% seen once. Sequencing used PBMCs, obtained before TCRalphabeta/CD19-depleted stem cell transplant. The receptors come from a child younger than two with acute myeloid leukemia, due to receive a stem cell transplant. CDR3s include the opening cysteine and the closing phenylalanine or tryptophan. The D gene is left open where the match is weak. Clone size is not always given. Where it is, it says once, few, many or a class for expanded clones.

clone_size: many; j_call: TRBJ2-1; v_call: TRBV28; d_call: TRBD2; cdr3_nt: TGTGCCAGCAGTCCGCCCCCAGCGGGAGTCTATGAGCAGTTCTTC; cdr3_aa: CASSPPPAGVYEQFF
clone_size: many; j_call: TRBJ2-7; v_call: TRBV28; d_call: TRBD2; cdr3_nt: TGTGCCAGCAGTTCCCGCCTCGCTAGCGGGATAGCATACGAGCAGTACTTC; cdr3_aa: CASSSRLASGIAYEQYF
clone_size: many; j_call: TRBJ2-3; v_call: TRBV12-3/TRBV12-4; d_call: NA; cdr3_nt: TGTGCCAGCCTATTCTCCTGGGGGACAGATACGCAGTATTTT; cdr3_aa: CASLFSWGTDTQYF
clone_size: many; j_call: TRBJ1-5; v_call: TRBV28; d_call: NA; cdr3_nt: TGTGCCAGCGAGGGGGTTAGGGAATTTCAGCCCCAGCATTTT; cdr3_aa: CASEGVREFQPQHF
clone_size: many; j_call: TRBJ2-7; v_call: TRBV5-1; d_call: NA; cdr3_nt: TGCGCCAGCAGCGGCGCCTCCTACGAGCAGTACTTC; cdr3_aa: CASSGASYEQYF
clone_size: many; j_call: TRBJ2-1; v_call: TRBV29-1; d_call: TRBD2; cdr3_nt: TGCAGCGTTGGCGCCGGCAGCAGACTAGCGGGAGCTAATGAGCAGTTCTTC; cdr3_aa: CSVGAGSRLAGANEQFF
clone_size: many; j_call: TRBJ2-4; v_call: TRBV27; d_call: NA; cdr3_nt: TGTGCCAGCAGTTCCGCCCCTTTTGGTGGGGGCAAAAACATTCAGTACTTC; cdr3_aa: CASSSAPFGGGKNIQYF
clone_size: many; j_call: TRBJ1-1; v_call: TRBV29-1; d_call: TRBD1; cdr3_nt: TGCAGCGTTGAGGGGGACAGACCGGGGACTGAAGCTTTCTTT; cdr3_aa: CSVEGDRPGTEAFF
clone_size: many; j_call: TRBJ2-1; v_call: TRBV27; d_call: NA; cdr3_nt: TGTGCCAGCTGGGCACTACGGTCCTACAATGAGCAGTTCTTC; cdr3_aa: CASWALRSYNEQFF
clone_size: many; j_call: TRBJ2-7; v_call: TRBV4-1; d_call: TRBD2; cdr3_nt: TGCGCCAGCAGCCAGGACGTCGGACTAGCGGGACGTTACGAGCAGTACTTC; cdr3_aa: CASSQDVGLAGRYEQYF
clone_size: many; j_call: TRBJ2-5; v_call: TRBV10-2; d_call: TRBD1; cdr3_nt: TGCGCCAGCTGCCGGGACAGACAAGAGACCCAGTACTTC; cdr3_aa: CASCRDRQETQYF
clone_size: few; j_call: TRBJ1-2; v_call: TRBV12-3/TRBV12-4; d_call: NA; cdr3_nt: TGTGCCAGCAGGGGGGGGTATGAAGGACCCTATGGCTACACCTTC; cdr3_aa: CASRGGYEGPYGYTF
clone_size: many; j_call: TRBJ1-6; v_call: TRBV10-3; d_call: TRBD1; cdr3_nt: TGTGCCATCAGCCCGGGACAGGGGAATTCACCCCTCCACTTT; cdr3_aa: CAISPGQGNSPLHF
clone_size: many; j_call: TRBJ1-5; v_call: TRBV5-5; d_call: TRBD1; cdr3_nt: TGTGCCAGCAGCTTCGGGACAGGGGGCGCGGGCAATCAGCCCCAGCATTTT; cdr3_aa: CASSFGTGGAGNQPQHF
clone_size: many; j_call: TRBJ2-7; v_call: TRBV7-2; d_call: NA; cdr3_nt: TGTGCCAGCAGCCGCCGGCAGGGAATAAGCTACGAGCAGTACTTC; cdr3_aa: CASSRRQGISYEQYF
clone_size: many; j_call: TRBJ2-7; v_call: TRBV18; d_call: NA; cdr3_nt: TGTGCCAGCTCACCACCGTCTAGGGGAAGTGGGTCCTACGAGCAGTACTTC; cdr3_aa: CASSPPSRGSGSYEQYF
clone_size: many; j_call: TRBJ2-5; v_call: TRBV20-1; d_call: NA; cdr3_nt: TGCAGTGCTAGCTGGCGGCAAGAGACCCAGTACTTC; cdr3_aa: CSASWRQETQYF
clone_size: many; j_call: TRBJ2-4; v_call: TRBV12-3/TRBV12-4; d_call: TRBD2; cdr3_nt: TGTGCCAGCAGTTTAGTGGGTCGAGGACTAGCGGGACCAGGGACCAAAAACATTCAGTACTTC; cdr3_aa: CASSLVGRGLAGPGTKNIQYF
clone_size: many; j_call: TRBJ1-5; v_call: TRBV15; d_call: TRBD1; cdr3_nt: TGTGCCACCAGCGGGACAGGTGGGCGGCCCCAGCATTTT; cdr3_aa: CATSGTGGRPQHF
clone_size: many; j_call: TRBJ2-3; v_call: TRBV11-2; d_call: NA; cdr3_nt: TGTGCCAGCAGCTCCGGAGGAGGGGCCACAGATACGCAGTATTTT; cdr3_aa: CASSSGGGATDTQYF
clone_size: many; j_call: TRBJ2-1; v_call: TRBV12-3/TRBV12-4; d_call: TRBD2; cdr3_nt: TGTGCCAGCAGCCCGGGACTAGCGACCTACAATGAGCAGTTCTTC; cdr3_aa: CASSPGLATYNEQFF
clone_size: many; j_call: TRBJ2-2; v_call: TRBV24-1; d_call: NA; cdr3_nt: TGTGCCACCAGTGATTGGGGTCCCTCAAAGCCCGGGGAGCTGTTTTTT; cdr3_aa: CATSDWGPSKPGELFF
clone_size: many; j_call: TRBJ1-3; v_call: TRBV18; d_call: NA; cdr3_nt: TGTGCCAGCTCACCACCGAGCGGGAGTAGAGGAAACACCATATATTTT; cdr3_aa: CASSPPSGSRGNTIYF
clone_size: many; j_call: TRBJ2-3; v_call: TRBV7-2; d_call: TRBD2; cdr3_nt: TGTGCCAGCAGCTTAGGGGGGAGGGAGGATACGCAGTATTTT; cdr3_aa: CASSLGGREDTQYF
clone_size: many; j_call: TRBJ1-1; v_call: TRBV6-5; d_call: TRBD1; cdr3_nt: TGTGCCAGCAGTTCTACAGGGGTGAGGACTGAAGCTTTCTTT; cdr3_aa: CASSSTGVRTEAFF
clone_size: many; j_call: TRBJ2-2; v_call: TRBV24-1; d_call: NA; cdr3_nt: TGTGCCACCAGTGATTGGGACCCAAACACCGGGGAGCTGTTTTTT; cdr3_aa: CATSDWDPNTGELFF
clone_size: NA; j_call: TRBJ2-1; v_call: TRBV5-6; d_call: NA; cdr3_nt: TGTGCCAGCAGCTTTCTTCGGTCCTACCATGTGCAGTTCTTC; cdr3_aa: CASSFLRSYHVQFF
clone_size: many; j_call: TRBJ2-1; v_call: TRBV24-1; d_call: TRBD2; cdr3_nt: TGTGCCACCAGTGATCCTTCTGGGGGGGATGAGCAGTTCTTC; cdr3_aa: CATSDPSGGDEQFF
clone_size: many; j_call: TRBJ2-7; v_call: TRBV7-8; d_call: TRBD1; cdr3_nt: TGTGCCAGCAGGGCCAGGGGGCACAGCTCCTACGAGCAGTACTTC; cdr3_aa: CASRARGHSSYEQYF
clone_size: many; j_call: TRBJ2-2; v_call: TRBV30; d_call: NA; cdr3_nt: TGTGCCTGGAGTCCAAGGGGGAGGGGGACGGCACCCGGGGAGCTGTTTTTT; cdr3_aa: CAWSPRGRGTAPGELFF
clone_size: many; j_call: TRBJ2-5; v_call: TRBV12-3/TRBV12-4; d_call: NA; cdr3_nt: TGTGCCAGCAGTTTAGCCCGTATTCGGTTTCAGCGGGCCCTCCAAGAGACCCAGTACTTC; cdr3_aa: CASSLARIRFQRALQETQYF
clone_size: many; j_call: TRBJ1-1; v_call: TRBV20-1; d_call: TRBD1; cdr3_nt: TGCAGTGCCCCGTATTTCCGGGACAGAAGAGGCACTGAAGCTTTCTTT; cdr3_aa: CSAPYFRDRRGTEAFF